Here is one TCR beta chain with its context. This clone is a singleton in its sample. The antigen it recognizes is unknown. No qualities accompany the bases; no much larger clone lies one base away. The CDR3 contains 14 residues, cysteine and phenylalanine counted. The only DNA kept is the CDR3, 42 bases in frame from the first base. V trim: 2 bases; J trim: 3 bases; unmatched bases: 2. The germline V gene provides CDR1 SNHLY and CDR2 FYNNEI. This specimen's time point label, interpreted: pre-transplant. Unstimulated PBMCs, after thawing, were stained for CD3, CD4 and CD8 and then FACS-sorted into CD3+CD4+ and CD3+CD8+ populations. Each of the 8 studied subjects was randomized to immunosuppression withdrawal. The Qiagen DNeasy Blood and Tissue Kit was used to isolate genomic DNA. This entry is derived from a study of T cell clones after liver transplantation (dated by TCRdb to between 2018 and 2021). About the full investigation: Samples were obtained from ITN030ST, a randomized trial in which withdrawal of immunosuppression was attempted within 2 years of liver transplantation. Blood samples were collected pre-transplant, pre-randomization before withdrawal, and post-randomization after either complete withdrawal or failed withdrawal. The study cohort included 8 liver transplant recipients, of whom 3 were classified as tolerant and 5 as non-tolerant. Donor-reactive T cell clones were identified by TCRbeta sequencing after a pre-transplant mixed lymphocyte reaction and then tracked in post-transplant blood. Third party-reactive TCRbeta sequences were also identified from pre-transplant MLRs to serve as an antigen-independent comparator for donor-reactive sequences. Three of the eight recipients were HCV-positive; the others were transplanted for non-autoimmune, non-viral indications. Tolerance was defined as complete immunosuppression withdrawal for at least one year with no rise in liver enzymes beyond twice the upper limit of normal. No induction therapy was given to the subjects, and standard immunosuppression was administered until randomization at 12-24 months post-transplant. What the authors observed across the whole study: The conclusions were preliminary, being limited by small, heterogeneous patient numbers and by non-standardized post-transplant time points. When repertoire turnover was taken into account, detection of donor-reactive sequences was significantly reduced in 7 of 8 subjects for CD4 and in 8 of 8 subjects for CD8. In most of the 8 subjects, regardless of tolerance or HCV status, circulating donor-reactive CD4 TCRbeta sequences dropped significantly post-transplant. Low numbers of available donor cells limited the measurable donor-reactive repertoire in two subjects. Donor-reactive sequences declined more than third party-reactive ones, suggesting partial antigen-specific deletion unrelated to withdrawal success. Because allograft tissue specimens were not available, migration of donor-reactive T cells into the graft, rather than deletion, may have occurred.

High-throughput TCRbeta CDR3 sequencing of frozen genomic DNA was performed by immunoSEQ, with PCR amplification, mapping, bias correction and internal controls included. Concerning the study's data processing: Productive rearrangements were retained, and unique TCRbeta sequences were defined by the CDR3 nucleotide sequence together with the V and J gene. For classification of a sequence as donor-reactive, at least 5-fold expansion in CFSE-low cells relative to unstimulated pre-transplant cells and a frequency of at least 0.01% were required. Per-subject minimum frequency thresholds, based on the lowest-template unstimulated sample, ensured at least 90% detection power. Jensen-Shannon divergence between the top 1000 TCRbeta sequences after and before transplant was used to measure repertoire turnover. Changes in detection of donor-reactive sequences were tested with two-sided Fisher's exact tests. Drawn from immuneACCESS, this table holds only the in-frame rearrangements with V and J called that TCRdb kept. Clones are partly lost; checked studies trace under half to an unresolved V gene and leave the rest unexplained. V and J calls and clone size are those listed in that table; D and trimming were worked out from the DNA. Counted in this sample were tens of thousands of clones; about 64% of them appeared once. Together, the top ten hold approximately 16% of the sample.

Sequences were derived from CD4+ T cells from blood, sampled before liver transplant. The clonotype was recovered from a human donor who received a liver transplant. This sequence uses TRBV2 and TRBJ2-5; 8 bases in between match TRBD1. The sequence in DNA is TGTGCCAGCAGTGAATCAGGGGGCGAAGAGACCCAGTACTTC. This translates into CASSESGGEETQYF.